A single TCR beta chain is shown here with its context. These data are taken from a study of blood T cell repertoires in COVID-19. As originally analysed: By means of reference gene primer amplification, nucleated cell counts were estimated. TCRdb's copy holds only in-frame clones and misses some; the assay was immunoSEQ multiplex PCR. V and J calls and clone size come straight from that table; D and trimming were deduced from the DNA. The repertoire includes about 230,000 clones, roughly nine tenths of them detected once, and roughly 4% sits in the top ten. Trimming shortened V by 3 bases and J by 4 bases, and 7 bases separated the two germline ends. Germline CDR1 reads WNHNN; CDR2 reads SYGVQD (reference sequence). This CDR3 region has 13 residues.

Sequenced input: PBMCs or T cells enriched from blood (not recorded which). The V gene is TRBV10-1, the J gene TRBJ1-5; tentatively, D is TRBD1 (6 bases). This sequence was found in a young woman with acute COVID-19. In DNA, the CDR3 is TGCGCCAGCAGTGAAGGGGGTAATCAGCCCCAGCATTTT. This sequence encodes CASSEGGNQPQHF.